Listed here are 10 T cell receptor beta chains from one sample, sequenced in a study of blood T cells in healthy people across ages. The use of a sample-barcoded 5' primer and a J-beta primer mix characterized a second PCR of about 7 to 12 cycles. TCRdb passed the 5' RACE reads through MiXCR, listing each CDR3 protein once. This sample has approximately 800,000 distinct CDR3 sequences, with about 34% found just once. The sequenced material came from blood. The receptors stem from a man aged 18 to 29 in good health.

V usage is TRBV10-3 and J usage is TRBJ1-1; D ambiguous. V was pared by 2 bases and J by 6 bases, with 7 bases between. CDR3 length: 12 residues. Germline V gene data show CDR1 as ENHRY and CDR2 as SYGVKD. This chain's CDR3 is CAISERHPEAFF. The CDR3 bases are TGTGCCATCAGTGAGAGGCACCCTGAAGCTTTCTTT.

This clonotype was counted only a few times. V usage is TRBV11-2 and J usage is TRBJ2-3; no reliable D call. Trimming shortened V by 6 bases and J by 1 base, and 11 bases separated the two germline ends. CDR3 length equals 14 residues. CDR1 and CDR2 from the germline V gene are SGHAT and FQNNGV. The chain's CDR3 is CASRPIRRTDTQYF. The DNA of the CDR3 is TGTGCCAGCAGACCAATCCGCCGCACAGATACGCAGTATTTT.

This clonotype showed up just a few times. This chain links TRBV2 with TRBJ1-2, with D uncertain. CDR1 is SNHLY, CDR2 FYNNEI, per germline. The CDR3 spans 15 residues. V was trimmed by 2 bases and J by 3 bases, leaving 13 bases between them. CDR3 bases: TGTGCCAGCAGTGAAACAATCCTCTGGGACTATGGCTACACCTTC. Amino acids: CASSETILWDYGYTF.

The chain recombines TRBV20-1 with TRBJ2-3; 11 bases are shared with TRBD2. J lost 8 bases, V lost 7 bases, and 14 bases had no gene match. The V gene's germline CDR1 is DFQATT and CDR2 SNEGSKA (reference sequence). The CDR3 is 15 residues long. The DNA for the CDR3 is TGCAGTGGCTTAGCGGGGGGGCTATGGGGTTTTACGCAGTATTTT. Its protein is CSGLAGGLWGFTQYF.

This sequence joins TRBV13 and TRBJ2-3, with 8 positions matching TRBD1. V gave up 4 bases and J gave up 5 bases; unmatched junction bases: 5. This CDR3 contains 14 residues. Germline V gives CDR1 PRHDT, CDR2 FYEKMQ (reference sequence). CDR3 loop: CASSWGQEVDTQYF. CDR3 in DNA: TGTGCCAGCAGCTGGGGACAGGAAGTAGATACGCAGTATTTT. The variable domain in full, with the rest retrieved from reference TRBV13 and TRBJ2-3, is AAGVIQSPRHLIKEKRETATLKCYPIPRHDTVYWYQQGPGQDPQFLISFYEKMQSDKGSIPDRFSAQQFSDYHSELNMSSLELGDSALYFCASSWGQEVDTQYFGPGTRLTVL.

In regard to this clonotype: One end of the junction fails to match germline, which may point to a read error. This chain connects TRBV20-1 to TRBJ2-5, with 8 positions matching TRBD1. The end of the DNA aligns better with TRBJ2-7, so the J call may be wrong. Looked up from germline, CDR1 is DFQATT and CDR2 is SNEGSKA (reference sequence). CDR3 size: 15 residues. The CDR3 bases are TGCAGTGCTAGGCCTCAGGGGGCCGTCTCCCACGAGCAGTACTTC. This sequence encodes CSARPQGAVSHEQYF.

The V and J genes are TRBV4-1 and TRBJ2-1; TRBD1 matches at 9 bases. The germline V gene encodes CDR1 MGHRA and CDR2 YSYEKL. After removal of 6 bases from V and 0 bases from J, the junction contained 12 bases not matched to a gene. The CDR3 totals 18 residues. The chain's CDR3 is CASSLRQGVGTSYNEQFF. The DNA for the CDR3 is TGCGCCAGCAGTCTACGACAGGGGGTGGGAACCTCCTACAATGAGCAGTTCTTC.

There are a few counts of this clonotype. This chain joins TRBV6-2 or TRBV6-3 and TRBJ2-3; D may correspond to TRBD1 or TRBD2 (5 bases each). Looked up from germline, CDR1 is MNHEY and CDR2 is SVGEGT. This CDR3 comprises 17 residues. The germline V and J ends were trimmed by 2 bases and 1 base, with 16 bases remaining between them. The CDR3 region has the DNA TGTGCCAGCAGTTACCCCCCTTTTGTGGGGGGCACAGATACGCAGTATTTT. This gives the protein CASSYPPFVGGTDTQYF.

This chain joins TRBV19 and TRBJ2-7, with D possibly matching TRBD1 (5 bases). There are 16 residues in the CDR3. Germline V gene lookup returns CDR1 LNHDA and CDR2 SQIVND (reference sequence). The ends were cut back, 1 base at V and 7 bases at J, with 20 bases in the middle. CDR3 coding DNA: TGTGCCAGTAGTATAGTTACTCGTGGGTCGACAGATGAGCAGTACTTC. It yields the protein CASSIVTRGSTDEQYF.

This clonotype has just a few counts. The CDR3 loop is CASSLEGGAQHF. DNA of the CDR3: TGTGCCAGCAGCCTAGAAGGGGGTGCCCAGCATTTT. The rearrangement links TRBV7-2 to TRBJ1-5; D is perhaps TRBD1 (6 bases). The ends were cut back, 5 bases at V and 11 bases at J, with 13 bases in the middle. The CDR3 extends over 12 amino acids. Germline V lookup: CDR1 SGHTA, CDR2 FQGNSA.